This T cell receptor (beta chain) was captured by sequencing in a study of shared clonotypes between healthy human individuals. Comments on this clone: Its cognate antigen is unknown.

Study results and limitations: Sampling covered blood only; tissue repertoires likely differ.

Germline lookup yields CDR1 LNHNV and CDR2 YYDKDF (reference sequence). The CDR3 runs to 17 residues. The ends were cut back, 5 bases at V and 1 base at J, with 18 bases in the middle. Produced via immunoSEQ multiplex PCR; TCRdb's table is partial and in-frame only. The table includes around 980,000 clones, around 78% detected once. This clonotype originated in a man aged 18 to 30 in good health. Some clones in this sample may be carry-over from other donors' samples. Material: memory CD4+ T cells from PBMCs. Noted subset: CD45RA-negative fraction. V and J are TRBV15 and TRBJ1-3; D unclear. Written as DNA, the CDR3 is TGTGCCACCAGCTCTCGTAGGGCAGGAGGATCTGGAAACACCATATATTTT. It is translated as CATSSRRAGGSGNTIYF.